This T cell receptor (beta chain) was recorded in a study of blood T cell repertoires in COVID-19. Whole-study context: Samples taken during acute and convalescent COVID-19 were collected in the United States, Italy and Spain. T cells, B-cell-depleted T cells, or PBMCs supplied cDNA or gDNA.

Germline CDR1 reads SGDLS; CDR2 reads YYNGEE. The CDR3 contains 17 residues. V trimming: 0 bases; J trimming: 6 bases; junction bases outside the gene matches: 11. Only one count was recorded for this clone. Original data processing: Estimation of nucleated cell counts was performed using reference gene primer amplification. Measured with immunoSEQ multiplex PCR; TCRdb has only the in-frame clones, and not every one. D and trimming come from the DNA, and the V and J calls and clone size come from that table. Of 250,000 to 300,000 clones in the sample, about four fifths were seen once. The receptor comes from a man aged 80 or over with acute or convalescent COVID-19. The chain is built from TRBV9 and TRBJ2-1; TRBD2 matches 8 bases. The source material was peripheral blood. CDR3 sequence: CASSVEEKAGAINEQFF. In DNA, the CDR3 is TGTGCCAGCAGCGTAGAGGAAAAAGCGGGAGCAATCAATGAGCAGTTCTTC.